This T cell receptor (beta chain) derives from a study of blood T cells in healthy people across ages. This clonotype was recorded a few times. Using a J-beta primer mix together with a sample-barcoded 5' primer, a second PCR was run for roughly 7 to 12 cycles. TCRdb independently ran MiXCR on the 5' RACE reads; one entry per CDR3 protein. Among some 1.5 million distinct CDR3 sequences listed, 28% were seen once. The sequencing sample was made of blood. This receptor was identified in a woman in her thirties in good health.

This CDR3 reads CASSYRVPNTGELFF. CDR3 DNA sequence: TGTGCCAGCAGTTACAGGGTTCCGAACACCGGGGAGCTGTTTTTT. The chain carries TRBV12-3 or TRBV12-4 and TRBJ2-2, with a weak D call TRBD1 (6 bases). The CDR3 runs to 15 residues. Deletions cut 4 bases from V and 0 bases from J, with 9 bases between.